Listed below are T cell receptor beta chains from one sample, sequenced in a study of blood T cell repertoires in COVID-19. Clones were sequenced by immunoSEQ multiplex PCR, and TCRdb holds only the in-frame ones, with some missing. The sample consists of under 250,000 clones, 80% to 95% of them appearing once. The sample consisted of peripheral blood. All receptors come from a man younger than 40 with COVID-19, enrolled during active disease. Both conserved end residues are part of each CDR3. Each record gives: clone size, J gene, V gene, D gene, CDR3 DNA, CDR3 protein. The D gene is left open where the match is weak. Size values are once, few and many counts, or a class for expanded clones, and some rows have none.

- | TRBJ1-4 | TRBV6-5 | - | TGTGCCAGCAGTTACTCCAGGCGGGCAACTAATGAAAAACTGTTTTTT | CASSYSRRATNEKLFF
few | TRBJ2-7 | TRBV4-1 | - | TGCGCCAGCAGCCAAGGGGGCAGGAAGGCCTACGAGCAGTACTTC | CASSQGGRKAYEQYF
- | TRBJ1-1 | TRBV11-2 | - | TGTGCCAGCAGCTTCTCCGGGGTACCCTTGAACACTGAAGCTTTCTTT | CASSFSGVPLNTEAFF
- | TRBJ1-2 | TRBV6-1 | - | TGTGCCAGCAGTGAAGGGGGGCGGTACTATGGCTACACCTTC | CASSEGGRYYGYTF
- | TRBJ1-6 | TRBV5-1 | - | TGCGCCAGCAGCTTGGAGATACAGGGTAATAATTCACCCCTCCACTTT | CASSLEIQGNNSPLHF
- | TRBJ1-5 | TRBV6-5 | TRBD1 | TGTGCCAGCAGGACCGACAGGGGGCGCGATCAGCCCCAGCATTTT | CASRTDRGRDQPQHF
once | TRBJ2-7 | TRBV10-1 | TRBD2 | TGCGCCACCCAAGCACGAGCGGGGGGCCCGCTGAGCTACGAGCAGTACTTC | CATQARAGGPLSYEQYF
- | TRBJ2-1 | TRBV19 | TRBD1 | TGTGCCAGTAGTTCGGGACAGGGGGATGAGCAGTTCTTC | CASSSGQGDEQFF
- | TRBJ2-7 | TRBV19 | - | TGTGCCAGTAAAGGCGAGGCTTATAGTCCGTCAGGGGAGCAGTACTTC | CASKGEAYSPSGEQYF
- | TRBJ1-6 | TRBV30 | TRBD1 | TGTGCCTGGAGTCCTCCGGGACAGAAATATAATTCACCCCTCCACTTT | CAWSPPGQKYNSPLHF
- | TRBJ1-2 | TRBV3-1/TRBV3-2 | - | TGTGCCAGCAGCGTGCAGGGCCGAGCTAACTATGGCTACACCTTC | CASSVQGRANYGYTF
- | TRBJ1-2 | TRBV9 | TRBD1 | TGTGCCAGCAGCCAAACCCTCAGCAGGACAGGGGTAAATGGCTACACCTTC | CASSQTLSRTGVNGYTF
once | TRBJ2-4 | TRBV5-4 | TRBD2 | TGTGCCAGCAGTTCTCTGGGGAGGGAAAACATTCAGTACTTC | CASSSLGRENIQYF
- | TRBJ2-1 | TRBV7-9 | - | TGTGCCAGCAGCTTAGCACGCGGGGCTTACAATGAGCAGTTCTTC | CASSLARGAYNEQFF
- | TRBJ2-7 | TRBV10-2 | TRBD1 | TGCGCCAGCAGTGATCCGGGACAGGGGGCATCCTACGAGCAGTACTTC | CASSDPGQGASYEQYF
- | TRBJ2-3 | TRBV6-1 | TRBD2 | TGTGCCAGCAGTGACGTAGCGGGGAGCACAGATACGCAGTATTTT | CASSDVAGSTDTQYF
- | TRBJ2-2 | TRBV5-5 | - | TGTGCCAGCAGCTTGGGTCCACAGGGAGGGACCGGGGAGCTGTTTTTT | CASSLGPQGGTGELFF
- | TRBJ2-3 | TRBV7-9 | - | TGTGCCAGCAGCTTAGATGACCGAGGTGGCACAGATACGCAGTATTTT | CASSLDDRGGTDTQYF
- | TRBJ2-3 | TRBV5-1 | TRBD2 | TGCGCCAGCAGCCCAACCGCTAGCGGGGGGCGCACAGATACGCAGTATTTT | CASSPTASGGRTDTQYF
- | TRBJ1-2 | TRBV6-6 | - | TGTGCCAGCAGCCAGTACTATGGCTACACCTTC | CASSQYYGYTF
- | TRBJ2-2 | TRBV25-1 | TRBD1 | TGTGCCAGCAGTGTCTGGGACAGTACGAACACCGGGGAGCTGTTTTTT | CASSVWDSTNTGELFF
- | TRBJ1-2 | TRBV4-1 | TRBD1 | TGCGCCAGTTCGGACAGGGGAAGTGGCTACACCTTC | CASSDRGSGYTF
- | TRBJ2-2 | TRBV19 | - | TGTGCCAGTACTACCAGCCCGGGGATCCGGACCGGGGAGCTGTTTTTT | CASTTSPGIRTGELFF
once | TRBJ1-2 | TRBV5-5 | TRBD1 | TGTGCCAGCAGCCCTATACAGGGGCCTAACTATGGCTACACCTTC | CASSPIQGPNYGYTF
- | TRBJ2-2 | TRBV7-6 | TRBD2 | TGTGCCAGCAGCCGCGGGGGGCAAACCGGGGAGCTGTTTTTT | CASSRGGQTGELFF
once | TRBJ1-5 | TRBV2 | TRBD1 | TGTGCCAGCAGTGAAGGGACAGGGGTCCCCGAGCCCCAGCATTTT | CASSEGTGVPEPQHF
- | TRBJ1-2 | TRBV5-6 | - | TGTGCCAGCAGCCTTCCCCAGGCGAACTATGGCTACACCTTC | CASSLPQANYGYTF
- | TRBJ1-5 | TRBV11-2 | TRBD1 | TGTGCCAGAAAACAGGGGTATGATAGCAATCAGCCCCAGCATTTT | CARKQGYDSNQPQHF
- | TRBJ1-2 | TRBV19 | - | TGTGCCAGTAGTATACATGACTATGATGGATATGGCTACACCTTC | CASSIHDYDGYGYTF
- | TRBJ1-3 | TRBV2 | - | TGTGCCAGCAGAGGGGACACGTACACCATATATTTT | CASRGDTYTIYF
- | TRBJ1-4 | TRBV5-1 | TRBD1 | TGCGCCAGCAGCTTTGGGACAGAGGGAAAACTGTTTTTT | CASSFGTEGKLFF
- | TRBJ1-5 | TRBV7-2 | - | TGTGCCAGCACCGGGACAAGAGATCAGCCCCAGCATTTT | CASTGTRDQPQHF
- | TRBJ1-5 | TRBV6-1 | - | TGTGCCAGCAGTGTTACAGGATACAATAGCAATCAGCCCCAGCATTTT | CASSVTGYNSNQPQHF
- | TRBJ1-6 | TRBV7-9 | TRBD1 | TGTGCCAGCAGTTACCGGGACAGGGGTTCACCCCTCCACTTT | CASSYRDRGSPLHF
- | TRBJ1-1 | TRBV30 | - | TGTGCCTGGAGGACTTTGAACACTGAAGCTTTCTTT | CAWRTLNTEAFF
few | TRBJ1-2 | TRBV5-6 | - | TGTGCCAGCAGCTTCCCCGGCTATGGCTACACCTTC | CASSFPGYGYTF
- | TRBJ1-4 | TRBV3-1/TRBV3-2 | TRBD1 | TGTGCCAGCAGCCAAGGAGGGGGCGCAGATGAAAAACTGTTTTTT | CASSQGGGADEKLFF
- | TRBJ1-2 | TRBV4-1 | - | TGCGCCAGCAGCCAAGCGAGGGGGAAAGGTAACTATGGCTACACCTTC | CASSQARGKGNYGYTF
- | TRBJ2-1 | TRBV24-1 | TRBD1 | TGTGCCACCAGTGATTCCTCGGCGGGACAGGGCTACAATGAGCAGTTCTTC | CATSDSSAGQGYNEQFF
- | TRBJ2-1 | TRBV27 | TRBD1 | TGTGCCAGCAGTTTACCCCCCGGACAGGGTTGGGGTTACAATGAGCAGTTCTTC | CASSLPPGQGWGYNEQFF
- | TRBJ1-2 | TRBV2 | - | TGTGCCAGCAGTCCGAGGACACCACCTAACTATGGCTACACCTTC | CASSPRTPPNYGYTF
- | TRBJ1-6 | TRBV5-5 | - | TGTGCCAGCAGCGGCGGGATACCTAATTCACCCCTCCACTTT | CASSGGIPNSPLHF
- | TRBJ1-4 | TRBV2 | - | TGTGCCAGCGGGGACATTAATGAAAAACTGTTTTTT | CASGDINEKLFF
- | TRBJ2-5 | TRBV2 | - | TGTGCCAGCAGTATGTTCGGGACACAAGAGACCCAGTACTTC | CASSMFGTQETQYF
- | TRBJ2-1 | TRBV5-1 | TRBD1 | TGCGCCAGCAGCCGGGACAGTACGTCCTACAATGAGCAGTTCTTC | CASSRDSTSYNEQFF
- | TRBJ1-1 | TRBV11-3 | - | TGTGCCAGCAGCGAACAGGCAAACACTGAAGCTTTCTTT | CASSEQANTEAFF
once | TRBJ2-7 | TRBV21-1 | - | TGTGCCATCTCTGCACGGGGACAGGGAAGGACTGGCTACGAGCAGTACTTC | CAISARGQGRTGYEQYF
- | TRBJ1-1 | TRBV9 | - | TGTGCCAGCAGCGTTGAGGGGAACACTGAAGCTTTCTTT | CASSVEGNTEAFF
- | TRBJ1-2 | TRBV7-9 | - | TGTGCCAGCACCCAGGGGTCTTTCGGCTACACCTTC | CASTQGSFGYTF
- | TRBJ2-3 | TRBV27 | TRBD2 | TGTGCCAGCAGGCGAAGCGGGGGCACAGATACGCAGTATTTT | CASRRSGGTDTQYF
- | TRBJ1-1 | TRBV7-7 | - | TGTGCCAGCAGCCGATTACAGGGCGCTGAAGCTTTCTTT | CASSRLQGAEAFF
- | TRBJ1-1 | TRBV12-3/TRBV12-4 | - | TGTGCCAGCAGTTACCTCCAGGACACTGAAGCTTTCTTT | CASSYLQDTEAFF
- | TRBJ1-2 | TRBV10-1 | TRBD1 | TGCGCCAGCAGTCCCGGACAGGGGGCTTCTAACTATGGCTACACCTTC | CASSPGQGASNYGYTF
- | TRBJ2-2 | TRBV5-1 | TRBD2 | TGCGCCAGCACCCACGGGACTAGCGGGGGGCCCAACACCGGGGAGCTGTTTTTT | CASTHGTSGGPNTGELFF
- | TRBJ2-3 | TRBV6-2/TRBV6-3 | TRBD2 | TGTGCCAGCGGTTGGGGGGGAAGCACAGATACGCAGTATTTT | CASGWGGSTDTQYF